Below, 28 T cell receptor beta chains from the same sample are listed, as sequenced in a study of CD8 T cells in Susac syndrome. RNA, at about 0.45 to 1 ug, was reverse transcribed with random hexamers. TCRdb fed the immunoSEQ multiplex PCR reads into MiXCR, producing one record per CDR3 protein. The data contain around 300,000 distinct CDR3 sequences, 65% to 90% of them singletons. Material: CD8+ T cells from PBMCs. The receptors shown here come from a human donor with multiple sclerosis.

The chain couples TRBV20-1 to TRBJ2-7; 11 bases are a match to TRBD2. The CDR3 is 15 residues long. V was clipped by 5 bases and J by 4 bases; unmatched bases: 10. Germline V gene sequence: CDR1 DFQATT, CDR2 SNEGSKA (reference sequence). The chain's CDR3 is CSALRPGLAEYEQYF. CDR3 nucleotide sequence: TGCAGTGCTTTAAGACCGGGACTAGCGGAATACGAGCAGTACTTC.

This clonotype was observed at least ten times. The J gene is TRBJ2-7, the V gene TRBV5-5; D ambiguous. Trimming pared 0 bases from V and 2 bases from J, leaving 9 bases between. Germline-derived CDR1 and CDR2 are SGHKS and YYEKEE (reference sequence). The CDR3 covers 14 residues. The CDR3 DNA is TGTGCCAGCAGCTTGGCCCGAGGAGCCTACGAGCAGTACTTC. It translates to CASSLARGAYEQYF.

This chain connects TRBV4-3 to TRBJ2-7, with 7 bases lining up with TRBD1. This CDR3 has 15 amino acids. The germline V gene has CDR1 LGHNA and CDR2 YSLEER. V dropped 1 base and J dropped 2; count of bases not matched to a gene: 5. CDR3 in amino acids: CASSQVWQGAYEQYF. The CDR3 bases are TGCGCCAGCAGCCAAGTTTGGCAGGGGGCCTACGAGCAGTACTTC.

This clonotype was counted a few times. The chain uses TRBV15 and TRBJ2-4; 8 bases line up with TRBD2. Germline lookup yields CDR1 LNHNV and CDR2 YYDKDF (reference sequence). The J segment lost 8 bases and the V segment lost 1 base, leaving 7 bases of the junction unmatched. The CDR3 runs 15 residues. CDR3 loop: CATSRAREGLDIQYF. For the CDR3, the DNA is TGTGCCACCAGCAGAGCCCGGGAGGGCCTTGACATTCAGTACTTC.

The gene calls are TRBV6-2 or TRBV6-3 and TRBJ2-1, with D tentatively TRBD1 or TRBD2 (6 bases each). Germline assignment: CDR1 MNHEY and CDR2 SVGEGT. The CDR3 has 13 residues. V dropped 4 bases and J dropped 10 bases, with 14 bases sitting between them. The CDR3 spells CASSSPDGGEQFF. Here the CDR3 DNA reads TGTGCCAGCAGTTCCCCCGACGGGGGCGAGCAGTTCTTC.

The chain has TRBV6-6 and TRBJ2-7; 9 nucleotides line up with TRBD1. Germline lookup yields CDR1 MNHNY and CDR2 SVGAGI (reference sequence). J was trimmed by 1 base and V by 7 bases; bases with no gene match: 8. This CDR3 has 15 amino acids. The CDR3 protein is CASTPGQGLSYEQYF. CDR3 DNA sequence: TGTGCCAGCACCCCGGGACAGGGTTTGTCCTACGAGCAGTACTTC.

This clonotype occurred once. This chain connects TRBV6-5 to TRBJ1-2, with a possible D match to TRBD1 (6 bases). This CDR3 comprises 12 residues. V was trimmed by 10 bases and J by 10 bases, leaving 19 bases between them. Germline-derived CDR1 and CDR2 are MNHEY and SVGAGI. This chain's CDR3 is CATLGGGRDYTF. In DNA form, the CDR3 reads TGTGCCACCCTGGGGGGGGGCAGAGACTACACCTTC.

The V and J genes are TRBV29-1 and TRBJ1-2; 7 positions match TRBD1. The junction had 5 bases not matched to a gene; V was cut back by 7 bases and J by 0 bases. The length of the CDR3 is 13 residues. CDR1 and CDR2 (germline): SQVTM, ANQGSEA. CDR3 in amino acids: CSGMTGSNYGYTF. The DNA for the CDR3 is TGCAGCGGGATGACAGGGTCTAACTATGGCTACACCTTC. The whole variable domain, filled in from reference TRBV29-1 and TRBJ1-2, reads SAVISQKPSRDICQRGTSLTIQCQVDSQVTMMFWYRQQPGQSLTLIATANQGSEATYESGFVIDKFPISRPNLTFSTLTVSNMSPEDSSIYLCSGMTGSNYGYTFGSGTRLTVV.

This clonotype was observed a handful of times. The chain has TRBV6-2 or TRBV6-3 and TRBJ2-7; D is unclear. The V end was cut by 1 base, the J end by 4 bases, with 5 bases between. The V gene's germline CDR1 is MNHEY and CDR2 SVGEGT. This CDR3 is built from 12 residues. The CDR3 sequence: CASSYYEYEQYF. CDR3 sequence (DNA): TGTGCCAGCAGTTACTACGAATACGAGCAGTACTTC.

This sequence joins TRBV27 and TRBJ1-1; no clear D gene. The CDR3 length is 14 residues. Per the germline V gene, CDR1 is MNHEY and CDR2 is SMNVEV (reference sequence). Between the trimmed V and J ends, which lost 5 bases and 4 bases, there was a span of 14 bases. The CDR3 nucleotides are TGTGCCAGCAGTCTACGAAGTCCCCTCACTGAAGCTTTCTTT. Its protein product is CASSLRSPLTEAFF.

This clonotype showed up just a few times. The chain joins TRBV27 to TRBJ2-2; D possibly corresponds to TRBD1 (6 bases). The germline V gene encodes CDR1 MNHEY and CDR2 SMNVEV (reference sequence). The CDR3 totals 15 residues. Trimming took off 5 bases at V and 0 bases at J, with 10 bases between the two ends. This chain's CDR3 is CASSPGQPNTGELFF. The CDR3 nucleotides are TGTGCCAGCAGTCCGGGACAACCGAACACCGGGGAGCTGTTTTTT.

This chain links TRBV6-5 with TRBJ1-4; no definite D call. Germline V gene sequence: CDR1 MNHEY, CDR2 SVGAGI. The CDR3 runs to 20 residues. The V end was cut by 4 bases, the J end by 5 bases, with 29 bases between. CDR3 bases: TGTGCCAGCAGTTGGGCCGACACCCCATTTCCATCTCTTTACAATGAAAAACTGTTTTTT. Protein sequence: CASSWADTPFPSLYNEKLFF.

The chain has TRBV5-8 and TRBJ2-1, with a weak D call TRBD2 (6 bases). The V end was cut by 7 bases, the J end by 2 bases, with 16 bases between. Germline V gene sequence: CDR1 SGHTS, CDR2 YDEGEE. The CDR3 length is 15 residues. The CDR3, as DNA: TGTGCCAGCTGCCCTTGGGACTTGGCCTACAATGAGCAGTTCTTC. Translation: CASCPWDLAYNEQFF.

There are a few counts of this clonotype. This chain links TRBV5-1 with TRBJ2-7; 7 bases fit TRBD1. The length of the CDR3 is 14 residues. The V gene end was trimmed by 4 bases and the J gene end by 2 bases; junction bases not matched to a gene: 6. Germline-derived CDR1 and CDR2 are SGHRS and YFSETQ. CDR3 in amino acids: CASSLDRATYEQYF. The DNA for the CDR3 is TGCGCCAGCAGCCTAGACAGGGCCACCTACGAGCAGTACTTC.

The V gene is TRBV6-5, the J gene TRBJ2-1; D is unresolved. The CDR3 covers 14 residues. Trimming left V 2 bases short and J 3 bases short, with 8 bases between. Looked up from germline, CDR1 is MNHEY and CDR2 is SVGAGI. The CDR3 bases are TGTGCCAGCAGTTACACTCCCGGCTACAATGAGCAGTTCTTC. As protein: CASSYTPGYNEQFF.

CDR3 coding DNA: TGTGCCAGCAGCCAAGATCAGGAGGTGGCCATTGTGAACACTGAAGCTTTCTTT. Protein: CASSQDQEVAIVNTEAFF. The V and J genes are TRBV14 and TRBJ1-1; D gene unclear. V dropped 0 bases and J dropped 0 bases, with 17 bases sitting between them. The CDR3 consists of 18 residues. The germline gives CDR1 SGHDN, CDR2 FVKESK. The whole variable domain, filled in from reference TRBV14 and TRBJ1-1, reads EAGVTQFPSHSVIEKGQTVTLRCDPISGHDNLYWYRRVMGKEIKFLLHFVKESKQDESGMPNNRFLAERTGGTYSTLKVQPAELEDSGVYFCASSQDQEVAIVNTEAFFGQGTRLTVV.

This rearrangement joins TRBV28 to TRBJ2-7; D possibly matches TRBD1 or TRBD2 (5 bases each). Trimming left V 7 bases short and J 4 bases short, with 14 bases between. The CDR3 extends over 13 amino acids. Germline V gene sequence: CDR1 MDHEN, CDR2 SYDVKM. The CDR3: CASTLGTSYEQYF. The CDR3 nucleotides are TGTGCCAGCACCCTGGGGACCTCGTACGAGCAGTACTTC.

This clonotype came up once. The gene calls are TRBV27 and TRBJ1-1, with D perhaps matching TRBD1 (6 bases). CDR3 length: 15 amino acids. Trimming stripped 5 bases from V and 0 bases from J, with 13 bases between. The germline V gene encodes CDR1 MNHEY and CDR2 SMNVEV (reference sequence). The DNA for the CDR3 is TGTGCCAGCAGTCGAGGTAGGGGGATGAACACTGAAGCTTTCTTT. It specifies CASSRGRGMNTEAFF.

A few counts support this clonotype. V gene TRBV27 combines with J gene TRBJ2-3; no firm D call. Trimming removed 2 bases at V and 3 bases at J, with 15 bases between. This CDR3 is built from 16 residues. Germline-derived CDR1 and CDR2 are MNHEY and SMNVEV (reference sequence). CDR3 in amino acids: CASSLGASPFTDTQYF. DNA for the CDR3: TGTGCCAGCAGTTTAGGCGCGAGCCCTTTTACAGATACGCAGTATTTT.

The J gene is TRBJ2-7, the V gene TRBV19; 13 bases agree with TRBD2. With 10 bases clipped from V and 4 bases from J, the junction kept 4 bases outside the gene matches. This CDR3 has 13 residues. Looked up from germline, CDR1 is LNHDA and CDR2 is SQIVND (reference sequence). The CDR3 loop reads CATRLAGGYEQYF. Written as DNA, the CDR3 is TGTGCCACTAGACTAGCGGGAGGATACGAGCAGTACTTC.

The genes are TRBV24-1 and TRBJ2-2; D is tentatively TRBD1 or TRBD2 (5 bases each). V was clipped by 7 bases and J by 10 bases, with 15 bases between them. The V gene's germline CDR1 is KGHDR and CDR2 SFDVKD. This CDR3 contains 13 residues. CDR3 amino acids: CATRGVTAEELFF. The CDR3 DNA is TGTGCCACCAGGGGGGTCACTGCCGAGGAGCTGTTTTTT.

The chain combines TRBV21-1 with TRBJ1-1. TRBV21-1 is described as a pseudogene. The length of the CDR3 is 13 residues. In DNA, the CDR3 is TGTGCCAGCAGCCTGACCGGACACTCTGAAGCTTTCTTT. Translating it yields CASSLTGHSEAFF.

The chain is built from TRBV13 and TRBJ2-5; 7 nucleotides agree with TRBD2. The germline CDR1 and CDR2 sequences are PRHDT and FYEKMQ (reference sequence). CDR3 size: 13 residues. J lost 3 bases, V lost 7 bases, and 5 bases had no gene match. The CDR3 nucleotides read TGTGCCAGCACTAGCGGAACCGAAGAGACCCAGTACTTC. Protein product: CASTSGTEETQYF.

Note on this clonotype: The conserved phenylalanine or tryptophan is not found at the CDR3 terminus, so this likely reflects a read error. The V gene is TRBV11-2, the J gene TRBJ2-4, with TRBD2 as a possible D gene (5 bases). This CDR3 is built from 15 residues. The germline V gene has CDR1 SGHAT and CDR2 FQNNGV. The V end lost 1 base, the J end lost 2 bases, and 9 bases lay between the germline ends. In nucleotides, the CDR3 is TGTGCCAGCAGCTTAGGGACCGGGACCAAAAACATTCAGTACCTC. It translates to CASSLGTGTKNIQYL.

This chain's CDR3 is CASSVSGTGNTGELFF. In DNA, the CDR3 is TGTGCCAGCAGCGTGAGCGGGACCGGCAACACCGGGGAGCTGTTTTTT. The chain uses TRBV9 and TRBJ2-2; the match to TRBD2 covers 7 bases. This CDR3 comprises 16 residues. Germline V gene data show CDR1 as SGDLS and CDR2 as YYNGEE. V lost 2 bases, J lost 2 bases, and 6 bases stayed unmatched. Complete variable domain (other parts from reference TRBV9 and TRBJ2-2): DSGVTQTPKHLITATGQRVTLRCSPRSGDLSVYWYQQSLDQGLQFLIQYYNGEERAKGNILERFSAQQFPDLHSELNLSSLELGDSALYFCASSVSGTGNTGELFFGEGSRLTVL.

This clonotype was observed once. This chain uses TRBV3-1 with TRBJ2-5; TRBD2 matches 10 bases. Trimming removed 5 bases from V and 5 bases from J; junction bases left unmatched: 8. Germline V CDR1 and CDR2: LGHDT, YNNKEL (reference sequence). CDR3 length: 15 residues. CDR3 loop: CASSYEREGHETQYF. For the CDR3, the DNA is TGTGCCAGCAGCTATGAGCGGGAGGGCCATGAGACCCAGTACTTC.

The gene calls are TRBV12-3 or TRBV12-4 and TRBJ2-3; possible D gene TRBD2, 6 bases. Deletions cut 5 bases from V and 0 bases from J, with 15 bases between. CDR3 length: 16 residues. The CDR3 coding sequence is TGTGCCAGCAGTCCCCTAGCGTACTCTAGCACAGATACGCAGTATTTT. Protein product: CASSPLAYSSTDTQYF.

The chain couples TRBV11-2 to TRBJ2-1; TRBD2 matches 7 bases. The CDR3 consists of 16 residues. The J segment lost 0 bases and the V segment lost 4 bases, leaving 6 bases of the junction unmatched. Germline CDR1 and CDR2: SGHAT and FQNNGV. CDR3 region: CASSWQLAFSYNEQFF. CDR3 DNA: TGTGCCAGCAGCTGGCAACTAGCGTTCTCCTACAATGAGCAGTTCTTC.